A selection of T cell receptor beta chains follows, all from one sample in a study of T-cell memory formation after mild COVID-19. TCRdb reprocessed the 5' RACE reads via MiXCR and lists one record per CDR3 protein. The profile shows 70,000 to 95,000 distinct CDR3 sequences, around 13% of them singletons. Sample: PBMCs or a T cell subset sorted from them (not recorded which). Receptors originate from a young man who had mild COVID-19 (a few samples of this study predate the infection). Cell type and time point are not known. Each CDR3 is given with its conserved first and last residue. D genes are given only for firm matches. Clone size is shown for a subset of rows, as once, few, many or a class of expanded clone.

j_call clone_size cdr3_length v_call d_call cdr3_aa cdr3_nt
TRBJ2-2 - 16 TRBV7-6 TRBD2 CASIPGAGGNTGELFF TGTGCCAGCATCCCCGGGGCGGGGGGGAACACCGGGGAGCTGTTTTTT
TRBJ2-5 once 15 TRBV7-8 - CASSLRGGTQETQYF TGTGCCAGCAGCTTGAGGGGGGGGACCCAAGAGACCCAGTACTTC
TRBJ2-2 medium-sized 13 TRBV6-4 - CASSEANTGELFF TGTGCCAGCAGTGAGGCGAACACCGGGGAGCTGTTTTTT
TRBJ2-7 few 12 TRBV9 TRBD2 CASSVQGGEQYF TGTGCCAGCAGCGTCCAGGGAGGGGAGCAGTACTTC
TRBJ2-1 - 10 TRBV20-1 - CSASYNEQFF TGCAGTGCTAGTTACAATGAGCAGTTCTTC
TRBJ2-7 few 14 TRBV27 - CASSYSGRRYEQYF TGTGCCAGCAGTTATTCAGGGCGCAGGTACGAGCAGTACTTC
TRBJ1-3 - 11 TRBV7-6 - CASSLGNTIYF TGTGCCAGCAGCTTGGGAAACACCATATATTTT
TRBJ1-1 few 13 TRBV3-1 - CASSSLMNTEAFF TGTGCCAGCAGTTCTCTTATGAACACTGAAGCTTTCTTT
TRBJ2-1 - 16 TRBV18 - CASSPNSGSSYNEQFF TGTGCCAGCTCACCAAATAGCGGAAGCTCCTACAATGAGCAGTTCTTC
TRBJ2-7 few 12 TRBV11-2 - CASSFSSYEQYF TGTGCCAGCAGCTTCAGCTCCTACGAGCAGTACTTC
TRBJ2-7 few 13 TRBV27 TRBD1 CASSWTGAGEQYF TGTGCCAGCAGTTGGACAGGGGCAGGTGAGCAGTACTTC
TRBJ1-1 - 14 TRBV6-2/TRBV6-3 - CASILKWGSTEAFF TGTGCCAGCATTTTAAAATGGGGAAGCACTGAAGCTTTCTTT
TRBJ1-2 few 15 TRBV29-1 - CSVELQTGNEHGYTF TGCAGCGTTGAACTTCAGACAGGCAACGAGCATGGCTACACCTTC
TRBJ1-3 - 13 TRBV29-1 TRBD1 CSVGTGSGNTIYF TGCAGCGTCGGGACAGGCTCTGGAAACACCATATATTTT
TRBJ2-1 - 20 TRBV6-2/TRBV6-3 TRBD2 CASSWGAGVSARSSYNEQFF TGTGCCAGCAGTTGGGGAGCGGGGGTATCAGCTCGGAGCTCCTACAATGAGCAGTTCTTC
TRBJ2-5 - 17 TRBV10-2 TRBD2 CASSESIRGGLEETQYF TGCGCCAGCAGTGAGTCGATACGGGGGGGCCTGGAAGAGACCCAGTACTTC
TRBJ1-2 - 14 TRBV6-5 - CASSYSSATRGYTF TGTGCCAGCAGTTACTCGAGTGCGACCCGGGGCTACACCTTC
TRBJ1-2 few 15 TRBV6-6 - CASSYPRDRYYGYTF TGTGCCAGCAGTTACCCCAGGGACCGGTACTATGGCTACACCTTC
TRBJ2-3 few 11 TRBV12-3/TRBV12-4 - CASINTDTQYF TGTGCCAGCATTAACACAGATACGCAGTATTTT
TRBJ2-5 few 17 TRBV7-6 TRBD2 CASSRPLGGLVQETQYF TGTGCCAGCAGCAGACCTCTAGGTGGACTAGTTCAAGAGACCCAGTACTTC
TRBJ2-5 medium-sized 11 TRBV12-3/TRBV12-4 - CASGTRETQYF TGTGCCAGTGGGACCCGGGAGACCCAGTACTTC
TRBJ1-6 many 12 TRBV7-3 - CASSLGNSPLHF TGTGCCAGCAGCTTGGGGAATTCACCCCTCCACTTT